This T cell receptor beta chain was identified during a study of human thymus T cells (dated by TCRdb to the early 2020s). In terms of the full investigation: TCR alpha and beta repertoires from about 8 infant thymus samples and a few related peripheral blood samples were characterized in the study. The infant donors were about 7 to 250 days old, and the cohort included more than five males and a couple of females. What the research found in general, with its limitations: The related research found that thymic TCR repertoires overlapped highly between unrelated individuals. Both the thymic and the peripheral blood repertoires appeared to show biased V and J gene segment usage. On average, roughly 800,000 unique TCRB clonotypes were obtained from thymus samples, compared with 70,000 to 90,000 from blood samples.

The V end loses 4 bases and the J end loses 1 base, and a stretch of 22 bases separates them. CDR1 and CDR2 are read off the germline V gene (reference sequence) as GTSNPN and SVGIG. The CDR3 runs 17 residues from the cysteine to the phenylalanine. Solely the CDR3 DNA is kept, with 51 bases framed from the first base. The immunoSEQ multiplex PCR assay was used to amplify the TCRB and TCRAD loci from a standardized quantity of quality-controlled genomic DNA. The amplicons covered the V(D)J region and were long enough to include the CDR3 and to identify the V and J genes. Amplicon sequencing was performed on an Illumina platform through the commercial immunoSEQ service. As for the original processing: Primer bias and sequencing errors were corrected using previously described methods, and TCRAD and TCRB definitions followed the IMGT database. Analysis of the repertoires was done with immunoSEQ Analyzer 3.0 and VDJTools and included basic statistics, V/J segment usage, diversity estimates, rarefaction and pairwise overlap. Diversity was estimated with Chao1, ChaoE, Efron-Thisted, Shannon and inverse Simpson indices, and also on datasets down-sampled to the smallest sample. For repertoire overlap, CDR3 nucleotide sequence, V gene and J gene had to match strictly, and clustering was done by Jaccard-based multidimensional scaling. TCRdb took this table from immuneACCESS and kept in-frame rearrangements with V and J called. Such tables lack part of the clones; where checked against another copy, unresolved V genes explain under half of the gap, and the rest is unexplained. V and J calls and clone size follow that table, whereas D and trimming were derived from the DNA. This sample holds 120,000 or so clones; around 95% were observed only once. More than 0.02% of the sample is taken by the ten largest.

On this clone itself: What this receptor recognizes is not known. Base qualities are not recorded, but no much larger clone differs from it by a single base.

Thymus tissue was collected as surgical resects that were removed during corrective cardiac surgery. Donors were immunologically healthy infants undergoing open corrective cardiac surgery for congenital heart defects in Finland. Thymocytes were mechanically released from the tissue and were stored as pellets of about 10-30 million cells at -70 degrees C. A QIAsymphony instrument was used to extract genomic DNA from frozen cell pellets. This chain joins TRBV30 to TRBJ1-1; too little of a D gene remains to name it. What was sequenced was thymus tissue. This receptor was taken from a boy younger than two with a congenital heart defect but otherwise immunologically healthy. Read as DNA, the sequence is TGTGCCTGGATCCCTCAACGGGTCTCGGGGAAGAACACTGAAGCTTTCTTT. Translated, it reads CAWIPQRVSGKNTEAFF.